This passage covers 27 T cell receptor beta chains from one sample sequenced in a study of control samples from healthy donors and cancer patients. Clones were sequenced by immunoSEQ multiplex PCR, and TCRdb holds only the in-frame ones, with some missing. The sample carries some 210,000 clones, roughly nine tenths recorded once. Sequenced input: blood. The source is a man aged 30-40 years in good health.

This clone was found a few times. This chain joins TRBV10-2 and TRBJ2-7; possible D gene TRBD1, 6 bases. The CDR3 runs 13 residues. V dropped 4 bases and J dropped 1 base, with 8 bases sitting between them. CDR1 and CDR2 (germline): WSHSY, SAAADI. CDR3 coding DNA: TGCGCCAGCAGTGGGCAGGGGTCCTACGAGCAGTACTTC. Encoded protein: CASSGQGSYEQYF.

V gene TRBV29-1 combines with J gene TRBJ1-1; D is ambiguous. The CDR3 loop spans 12 amino acids. Germline CDR1 is SQVTM and CDR2 is ANQGSEA. Trimming took off 7 bases at V and 0 bases at J, with 9 bases between the two ends. The CDR3 is CSAGNMNTEAFF. The CDR3 nucleotides are TGCAGCGCTGGCAATATGAACACTGAAGCTTTCTTT.

This chain links TRBV7-9 with TRBJ1-2, with 7 bases that match TRBD1. The J segment lost 3 bases and the V segment lost 2 bases, leaving 6 bases of the junction unmatched. CDR1 and CDR2 (germline): SEHNR, FQNEAQ (reference sequence). This CDR3 region has 15 residues. As DNA, the CDR3 is TGTGCCAGCAGCTTATCCCAGGGGGGGGACTATGGCTACACCTTC. It encodes CASSLSQGGDYGYTF.

The rearrangement uses TRBV5-1 and TRBJ2-1, with a weak D call TRBD1 (5 bases). The CDR3 has 15 residues. Germline V gene data show CDR1 as SGHRS and CDR2 as YFSETQ. The V end was cut by 4 bases, the J end by 7 bases, with 18 bases between. CDR3 sequence reads: CASSTPERGSNEQFF. Written as DNA, the CDR3 is TGCGCCAGCAGCACCCCTGAAAGGGGATCAAATGAGCAGTTCTTC.

This chain connects TRBV5-1 to TRBJ2-1, with TRBD2 identical over 9 bases. CDR3 size: 14 residues. Germline lookup yields CDR1 SGHRS and CDR2 YFSETQ. V gave up 10 bases and J gave up 6 bases; unmatched junction bases: 11. CDR3 sequence reads: CARGGGGASNEQFF. Written as DNA, the CDR3 is TGCGCCCGCGGGGGCGGGGGGGCCTCCAATGAGCAGTTCTTC.

This chain uses TRBV4-2 with TRBJ2-3; 7 nucleotides match TRBD1. The junction had 8 bases not matched to a gene; V was cut back by 3 bases and J by 11 bases. The V gene's germline CDR1 is LGHNA and CDR2 YNFKEQ. The CDR3 extends over 13 amino acids. Written as DNA, the CDR3 is TGTGCCAGCAGCCATTCGGGGCAGGGGGAGCAGTATTTT. The encoded protein is CASSHSGQGEQYF.

This clone has just one count. V usage is TRBV27 and J usage is TRBJ2-3, with 8 bases matching TRBD1. Unmatched junction bases numbered 9, after V lost 4 bases and J lost 3 bases. CDR3 length: 16 residues. CDR1 is MNHEY, CDR2 SMNVEV, per germline (reference sequence). The CDR3 is CASSSADRGGTDTQYF. DNA for the CDR3: TGTGCCAGCAGTTCCGCCGACAGGGGTGGTACAGATACGCAGTATTTT.

The chain uses TRBV6-5 and TRBJ1-4; TRBD1 matches at 7 bases. CDR1 is MNHEY, CDR2 SVGAGI, per germline. The junction had 2 bases not matched to a gene; V was cut back by 4 bases and J by 3 bases. CDR3 length: 14 residues. The CDR3 loop reads CASSSTGANEKLFF. CDR3 coding DNA: TGTGCCAGCAGTTCCACAGGGGCTAATGAAAAACTGTTTTTT.

This chain links TRBV7-9 with TRBJ2-3, with 7 nucleotides matching TRBD1. CDR3 length: 14 amino acids. Germline V lookup: CDR1 SEHNR, CDR2 FQNEAQ (reference sequence). The J segment lost 6 bases and the V segment lost 5 bases, leaving 8 bases of the junction unmatched. The CDR3 DNA is TGTGCCAGCAGCCTTAGAGACAGGGTGGATACGCAGTATTTT. This sequence encodes CASSLRDRVDTQYF.

The chain links TRBV10-3 to TRBJ2-1; D ambiguous. Germline values: CDR1 ENHRY, CDR2 SYGVKD. The CDR3 runs to 16 residues. The V gene lost 0 bases and the J gene lost 4 bases, with 13 bases spanning the gap. This CDR3 reads CAISESGTKTYNEQFF. For the CDR3, the DNA is TGTGCCATCAGTGAGTCGGGAACTAAAACATACAATGAGCAGTTCTTC.

The CDR3 bases are TGCGCCAGCAGCCCGGGACAGGGGGCCTACGAGCAGTACTTC. It translates to CASSPGQGAYEQYF. The chain recombines TRBV4-1 with TRBJ2-7; TRBD1 matches 11 bases. In germline, CDR1 is MGHRA, CDR2 YSYEKL. The ends lost 4 bases at V and 2 bases at J; junction bases unmatched: 1. This CDR3 has 14 residues.

The chain links TRBV3-1 (or the pseudogene TRBV3-2) to TRBJ2-2; 7 nucleotides line up with TRBD1. J lost 0 bases, V lost 7 bases, and 8 bases had no gene match. Germline V CDR1 and CDR2: LGHDT, YNNKEL (reference sequence). This CDR3 has 16 amino acids. The CDR3 coding sequence is TGTGCCAGCACCCCACGACAGGGTTCGAACACCGGGGAGCTGTTTTTT. This encodes CASTPRQGSNTGELFF.

V and J are TRBV14 and TRBJ2-7, with a possible D match to TRBD1 (5 bases). Germline CDR1 and CDR2: SGHDN and FVKESK. Trimming shortened V by 1 base and J by 5 bases, and 9 bases separated the two germline ends. The CDR3 sequence is 13 residues long. This CDR3 is CASSQAGFNEQYF. The CDR3 bases are TGTGCCAGCAGCCAAGCAGGGTTCAACGAGCAGTACTTC.

The rearrangement joins TRBV30 to TRBJ1-2; D call uncertain. Germline V gives CDR1 GTSNPN, CDR2 SVGIG (reference sequence). V lost 0 bases and J lost 8, with 19 bases in between. This CDR3 region has 15 residues. Here the CDR3 reads CAWSVQGGRTGGYTF. The CDR3 DNA reads as TGTGCCTGGAGTGTACAAGGAGGGCGGACGGGAGGCTACACCTTC.

In its sample, this clone was seen once. This chain connects TRBV19 to TRBJ1-1; D gene uncertain. Looked up from germline, CDR1 is LNHDA and CDR2 is SQIVND (reference sequence). The CDR3 sequence is 15 residues long. Trimming removed 5 bases from V and 0 bases from J, with 13 bases in between. The CDR3 sequence is CASSGKQGMNTEAFF. CDR3 nucleotide sequence: TGTGCCAGTAGTGGCAAACAAGGCATGAACACTGAAGCTTTCTTT. Combining the CDR3 with reference TRBV19 and TRBJ1-1 gives the whole variable domain DGGITQSPKYLFRKEGQNVTLSCEQNLNHDAMYWYRQDPGQGLRLIYYSQIVNDFQKGDIAEGYSVSREKKESFPLTVTSAQKNPTAFYLCASSGKQGMNTEAFFGQGTRLTVV.

The rearrangement uses TRBV5-1 and TRBJ2-7; TRBD2 might be the D (5 bases). Germline assignment: CDR1 SGHRS and CDR2 YFSETQ. V was trimmed by 0 bases and J by 5 bases, leaving 15 bases between them. The CDR3 is 15 amino acids. The CDR3 sequence: CASSLGSGIGDEQYF. CDR3 DNA sequence: TGCGCCAGCAGCTTGGGCTCCGGGATTGGTGACGAGCAGTACTTC.

The J gene is TRBJ1-5, the V gene TRBV30; D gene uncertain. With 0 bases removed from V and 2 bases from J, the gap between germline ends came to 8 bases. The germline V gene encodes CDR1 GTSNPN and CDR2 SVGIG (reference sequence). This CDR3 is 14 amino acids long. The CDR3 DNA reads as TGTGCCTGGAGTGTAGGGCCCCGCAATCAGCCCCAGCATTTT. Translated: CAWSVGPRNQPQHF. The full variable domain, with the rest looked up from reference TRBV30 and TRBJ1-5, is SQTIHQWPATLVQPVGSPLSLECTVEGTSNPNLYWYRQAAGRGLQLLFYSVGIGQISSEVPQNLSASRPQDRQFILSSKKLLLSDSGFYLCAWSVGPRNQPQHFGDGTRLSIL.

The chain employs TRBV5-6 and TRBJ2-2; 7 nucleotides line up with TRBD1. The trim removed 0 bases at V and 7 bases at J, leaving 9 bases unmatched. The CDR3 sequence is 16 residues long. Germline values: CDR1 SGHDT, CDR2 YYEEEE. CDR3 nucleotides: TGTGCCAGCAGCTTGGTTGAGGGGGCGCTGATCGGGGAGCTGTTTTTT. It translates to CASSLVEGALIGELFF.

The chain couples TRBV6-6 to TRBJ2-2, with 10 nucleotides matching TRBD1. Germline V gene data show CDR1 as MNHNY and CDR2 as SVGAGI (reference sequence). V shed 5 bases and J 5 bases; nucleotides not matched to a gene: 5. CDR3 size: 15 residues. The CDR3 bases are TGTGCCAGCAGTGACCGGGACAGGGGAACCGGGGAGCTGTTTTTT. It encodes CASSDRDRGTGELFF.

The chain joins TRBV2 to TRBJ1-5; TRBD1 is a possible D gene (5 bases). Per germline, CDR1 SNHLY and CDR2 FYNNEI. The CDR3 runs to 11 residues. V was cut by 4 bases and J by 9 bases, with 7 bases left in between. The CDR3 reads CASSARGPQHF. The CDR3 DNA reads TGTGCCAGCAGTGCAAGGGGGCCCCAGCATTTT.

The chain couples TRBV3-1 (or the pseudogene TRBV3-2) to TRBJ2-1, with unresolved D. The V gene lost 2 bases and the J gene lost 3 bases, with 8 bases spanning the gap. Germline-derived CDR1 and CDR2 are LGHDT and YNNKEL (reference sequence). This CDR3 contains 14 residues. The CDR3 here is CASSQQTGYNEQFF. The CDR3 DNA reads TGTGCCAGCAGCCAACAGACTGGCTACAATGAGCAGTTCTTC.

In DNA form, the CDR3 reads TGTGCCAGTTCCCCTCCCCACGTTCTCAGCCGCTCTGGGGCCAACGTCCTGACTTTC. This codes for CASSPPHVLSRSGANVLTF. V and J are TRBV19 and TRBJ2-6, with D uncertain. The CDR3 runs 19 residues. Germline V gene data show CDR1 as LNHDA and CDR2 as SQIVND (reference sequence). Trimming pared 8 bases from V and 0 bases from J, leaving 23 bases between.

This rearrangement joins TRBV12-3 or TRBV12-4 to TRBJ2-3; D remains unclear. The CDR3 totals 13 residues. The V gene lost 6 bases and the J gene lost 4 bases, with 11 bases spanning the gap. The CDR3 DNA follows: TGTGCCAGCAGCAAACTTGGGCCAGATACGCAGTATTTT. Its protein product is CASSKLGPDTQYF.

The chain has TRBV2 and TRBJ2-1; perhaps TRBD2 as D (7 bases). This CDR3 region has 16 residues. The V and J ends lost 5 bases and 1 base respectively, with 15 bases between them. Germline lookup yields CDR1 SNHLY and CDR2 FYNNEI. CDR3: CASSRGGRHSYNEQFF. In nucleotides, the CDR3 is TGTGCCAGCAGTAGGGGGGGACGGCATTCCTACAATGAGCAGTTCTTC.

V is TRBV27 and J is TRBJ1-1, with TRBD1 matching over 7 bases. Germline CDR1 MNHEY, CDR2 SMNVEV (reference sequence). Germline trimming cut 5 bases from V and 4 bases from J; bases unmatched to any gene: 10. This CDR3 is built from 15 residues. The CDR3 reads CASSPPGGPSTEAFF. CDR3 in DNA: TGTGCCAGCAGTCCCCCAGGGGGTCCGAGCACTGAAGCTTTCTTT.

The chain is built from TRBV2 and TRBJ1-6, with 7 bases aligning to TRBD1. This CDR3 contains 15 residues. Germline trimming cut 6 bases from V and 0 bases from J; bases unmatched to any gene: 2. Germline V gene sequence: CDR1 SNHLY, CDR2 FYNNEI. CDR3 sequence (DNA): TGTGCCAGCAGGAGGGACAGCTCCTATAATTCACCCCTCCACTTT. Its protein is CASRRDSSYNSPLHF.

In DNA, the CDR3 is TGTGCCAGCAGCTTAGACGTTCTAACCTACGAGCAGTACTTC. Translated, it gives CASSLDVLTYEQYF. The chain joins TRBV7-9 to TRBJ2-7; D remains ambiguous. Trimming took off 1 base at V and 2 bases at J, with 9 bases between the two ends. The CDR3 covers 14 residues. CDR1 is SEHNR and CDR2 is FQNEAQ in the germline V gene (reference sequence).